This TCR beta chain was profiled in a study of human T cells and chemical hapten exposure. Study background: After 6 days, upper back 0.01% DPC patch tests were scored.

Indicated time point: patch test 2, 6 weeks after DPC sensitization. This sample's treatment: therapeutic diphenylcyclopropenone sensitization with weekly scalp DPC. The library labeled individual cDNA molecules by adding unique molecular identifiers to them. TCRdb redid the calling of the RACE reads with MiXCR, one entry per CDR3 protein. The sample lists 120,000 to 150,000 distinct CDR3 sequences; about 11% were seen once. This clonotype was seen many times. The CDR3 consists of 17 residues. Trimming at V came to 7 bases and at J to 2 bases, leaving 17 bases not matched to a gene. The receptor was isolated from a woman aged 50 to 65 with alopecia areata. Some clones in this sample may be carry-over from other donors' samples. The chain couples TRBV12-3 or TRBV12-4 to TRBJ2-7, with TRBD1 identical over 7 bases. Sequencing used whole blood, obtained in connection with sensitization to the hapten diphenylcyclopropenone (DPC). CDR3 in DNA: TGTGCCAGCACCTCTACCGACTACGGACAGGCTACCTACGAGCAGTACTTC. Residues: CASTSTDYGQATYEQYF.